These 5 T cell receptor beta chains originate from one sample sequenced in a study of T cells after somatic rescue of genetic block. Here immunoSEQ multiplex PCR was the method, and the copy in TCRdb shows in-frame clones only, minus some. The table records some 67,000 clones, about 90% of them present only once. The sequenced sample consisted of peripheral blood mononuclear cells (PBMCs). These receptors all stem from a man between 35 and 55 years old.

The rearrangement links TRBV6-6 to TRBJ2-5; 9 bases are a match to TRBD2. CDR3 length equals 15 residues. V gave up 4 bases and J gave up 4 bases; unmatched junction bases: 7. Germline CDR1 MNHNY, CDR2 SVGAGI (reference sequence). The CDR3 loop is CASSLRAGGGETQYF. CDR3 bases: TGTGCCAGCAGTTTGAGAGCGGGGGGTGGAGAGACCCAGTACTTC.

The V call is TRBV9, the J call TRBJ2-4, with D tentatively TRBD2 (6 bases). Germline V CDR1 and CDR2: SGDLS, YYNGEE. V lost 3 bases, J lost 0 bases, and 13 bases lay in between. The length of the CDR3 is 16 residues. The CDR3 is CASSGPGDLAKNIQYF. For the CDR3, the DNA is TGTGCCAGCAGCGGGCCGGGGGACCTAGCCAAAAACATTCAGTACTTC.

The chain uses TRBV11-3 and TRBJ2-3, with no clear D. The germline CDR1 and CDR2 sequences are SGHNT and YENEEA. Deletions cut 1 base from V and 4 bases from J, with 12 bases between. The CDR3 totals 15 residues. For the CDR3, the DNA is TGTGCCAGCAGCTTAGGGCTAGGGAAGGCAGATACGCAGTATTTT. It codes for CASSLGLGKADTQYF.

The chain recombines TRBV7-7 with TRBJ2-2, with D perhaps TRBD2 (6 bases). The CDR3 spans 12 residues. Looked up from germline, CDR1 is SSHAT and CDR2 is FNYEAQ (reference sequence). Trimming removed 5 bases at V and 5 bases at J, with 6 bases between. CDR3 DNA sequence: TGTGCCAGCAGCCGGGAGACCGGGGAGCTGTTTTTT. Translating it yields CASSRETGELFF.

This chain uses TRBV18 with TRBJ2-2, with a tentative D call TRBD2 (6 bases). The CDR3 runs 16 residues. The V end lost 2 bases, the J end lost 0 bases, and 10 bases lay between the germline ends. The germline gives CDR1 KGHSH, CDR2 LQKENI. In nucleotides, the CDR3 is TGTGCCAGCTCACCAGGGACTTTCGCGAACACCGGGGAGCTGTTTTTT. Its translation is CASSPGTFANTGELFF.